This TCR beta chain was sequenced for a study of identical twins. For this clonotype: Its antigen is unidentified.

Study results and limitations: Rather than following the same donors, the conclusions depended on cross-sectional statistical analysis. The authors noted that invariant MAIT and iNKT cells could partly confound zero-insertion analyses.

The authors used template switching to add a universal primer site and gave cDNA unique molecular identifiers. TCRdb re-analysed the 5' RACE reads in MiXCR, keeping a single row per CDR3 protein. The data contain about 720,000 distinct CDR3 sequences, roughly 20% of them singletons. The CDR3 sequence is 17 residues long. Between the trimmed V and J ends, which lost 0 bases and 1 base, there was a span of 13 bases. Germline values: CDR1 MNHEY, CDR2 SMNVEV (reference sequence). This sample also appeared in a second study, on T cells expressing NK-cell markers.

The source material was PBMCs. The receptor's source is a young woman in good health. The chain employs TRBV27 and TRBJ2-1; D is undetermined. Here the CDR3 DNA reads TGTGCCAGCAGTTTATCGTCTTGGGGAAGTTCCTACAATGAGCAGTTCTTC. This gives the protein CASSLSSWGSSYNEQFF.